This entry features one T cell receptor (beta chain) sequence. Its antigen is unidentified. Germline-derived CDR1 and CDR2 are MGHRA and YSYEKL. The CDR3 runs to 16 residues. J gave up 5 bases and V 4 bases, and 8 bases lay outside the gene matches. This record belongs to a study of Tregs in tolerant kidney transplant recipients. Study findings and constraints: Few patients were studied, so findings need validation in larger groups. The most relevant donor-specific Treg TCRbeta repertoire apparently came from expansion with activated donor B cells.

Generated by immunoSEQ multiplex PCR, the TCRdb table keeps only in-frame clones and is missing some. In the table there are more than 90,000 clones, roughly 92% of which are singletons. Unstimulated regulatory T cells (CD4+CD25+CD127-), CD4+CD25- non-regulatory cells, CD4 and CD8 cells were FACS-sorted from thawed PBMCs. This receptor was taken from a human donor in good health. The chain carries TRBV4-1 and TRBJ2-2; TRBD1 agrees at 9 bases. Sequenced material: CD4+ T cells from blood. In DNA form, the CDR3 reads TGCGCCAGCAGCCCGCGGACAGGGGCTGGAACCGGGGAGCTGTTTTTT. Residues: CASSPRTGAGTGELFF.